This TCR beta chain was documented in a study of blood T cell repertoires in COVID-19. Germline CDR1 SGHDN, CDR2 FVKESK. The CDR3 is made up of 16 amino acids. Trimming cost V 1 base and J 8 bases, with 15 bases left between them. Authors' processing steps: The authors estimated nucleated cell counts from reference gene primer amplification. Clones were sequenced by immunoSEQ multiplex PCR, and TCRdb holds only the in-frame ones, with some missing. From that table come the V and J calls and clone size; the DNA was used to work out D and trimming. The sample shows about 300,000 clones, over 75% of them seen only once.

The material sequenced was PBMCs or T cells enriched from blood (not recorded which). The rearrangement links TRBV14 to TRBJ1-6, with D unresolved. This TCR was recovered from a man aged 25-40 years who had recovered from COVID-19. The CDR3 DNA sequence: TGTGCCAGCAGCCAAGCCGGGCCCCCGAGGGATTCACCCCTCCACTTT. Encoded protein: CASSQAGPPRDSPLHF.